The 10 T cell receptor beta chains given below trace back to one sample, sequenced in a study of T cell responses to AZD1222 COVID-19 vaccine. Assay: immunoSEQ multiplex PCR; the TCRdb copy retains only in-frame clones and omits some. Found here are 140,000 to 150,000 clones, over 75% of them singletons; the top ten hold about 1.5%. The sequencing here drew on peripheral blood, taken on day 0 of AZD1222 vaccination. The receptors come from an adult in good health.

The chain links TRBV5-1 to TRBJ2-3; 9 bases align to TRBD1. From germline, CDR1 is SGHRS and CDR2 YFSETQ. The J segment lost 3 bases and the V segment lost 3 bases, leaving 2 bases of the junction unmatched. The CDR3 is 14 amino acids. CDR3 in DNA: TGCGCCAGCAGCTCAGACAGGGGGACAGATACGCAGTATTTT. This codes for CASSSDRGTDTQYF.

This clone has just one count. The chain joins TRBV24-1 to TRBJ2-1; D tentatively reads TRBD1 or TRBD2 (6 bases each). This CDR3 has 14 residues. CDR1 and CDR2 from the germline V gene are KGHDR and SFDVKD. V dropped 1 base and J dropped 6 bases, with 9 bases sitting between them. CDR3: CATSDLGGGNEQFF. The CDR3, as DNA: TGTGCCACCAGTGATTTAGGAGGGGGCAATGAGCAGTTCTTC.

The chain employs TRBV7-2 and TRBJ1-1, with D perhaps matching TRBD1 (5 bases). The length of the CDR3 is 13 residues. Germline CDR1 is SGHTA and CDR2 is FQGNSA. Trimming took 1 base from V and 10 from J, leaving 13 bases between them. CDR3 coding DNA: TGTGCCAGCAGCTTAGAATCCCAGGGCTCAGCTTTCTTT. Translation: CASSLESQGSAFF.

V is TRBV7-2 and J is TRBJ2-2; 10 bases are a match to TRBD2. V shed 4 bases and J 2 bases; nucleotides not matched to a gene: 1. The CDR3 has 15 amino acids. Per the germline V gene, CDR1 is SGHTA and CDR2 is FQGNSA. The CDR3 loop is CASSWTSGNTGELFF. In nucleotides, the CDR3 is TGTGCCAGCAGCTGGACTAGCGGAAACACCGGGGAGCTGTTTTTT.

The chain employs TRBV7-3 and TRBJ1-1; D is undetermined. The CDR3 loop spans 11 amino acids. Looked up from germline, CDR1 is SGHTA and CDR2 is FQGTGA. V was pared by 8 bases and J by 6 bases, with 10 bases between. In nucleotides, the CDR3 is TGTGCCAGCGTCCCCGGCCCTGAAGCTTTCTTT. Protein sequence: CASVPGPEAFF.

This chain uses TRBV12-1 with TRBJ1-1; the table calls TRBD1, which could not be checked here. TRBV12-1 is classified as a pseudogene. This CDR3 is built from 15 residues. CDR3 coding DNA: TGTGCCAGCAGCTCCACGGGACAGGGAGGCACTGAAGCTTTCTTT. This encodes CASSSTGQGGTEAFF.

The J gene is TRBJ2-1, the V gene TRBV25-1; 7 bases line up with TRBD2. The V gene's germline CDR1 is MGHDK and CDR2 SYGVNS. The V gene end was trimmed by 8 bases and the J gene end by 1 base; junction bases not matched to a gene: 8. The CDR3 length is 15 residues. The CDR3: CASFPERGSYNEQFF. The CDR3 DNA follows: TGTGCCAGCTTTCCCGAGCGGGGATCCTACAATGAGCAGTTCTTC.

The J gene is TRBJ1-2, the V gene TRBV4-2, with a tentative D call TRBD1 (5 bases). The CDR3 is 15 residues long. The V gene's germline CDR1 is LGHNA and CDR2 YNFKEQ. The V end was cut by 9 bases, the J end by 3 bases, with 20 bases between. CDR3 amino acids: CARVAGWDGHYGYTF. The CDR3 nucleotides are TGTGCCAGGGTGGCAGGGTGGGATGGGCACTATGGCTACACCTTC.

The genes are TRBV7-3 and TRBJ2-3; 11 bases are a match to TRBD1. CDR1 and CDR2 (germline): SGHTA, FQGTGA. V was pared by 5 bases and J by 6 bases, with 4 bases of the junction left unmatched. This CDR3 is 14 amino acids long. The CDR3 is CASSVGTGGDTQYF. CDR3 coding DNA: TGTGCCAGCAGCGTCGGGACAGGGGGGGATACGCAGTATTTT.

The chain has TRBV19 and TRBJ1-2, with a possible D match to TRBD1 (6 bases). This CDR3 region has 14 residues. Germline CDR1 and CDR2: LNHDA and SQIVND (reference sequence). V lost 4 bases and J 4 bases, leaving 13 bases between the germline ends. In DNA form, the CDR3 reads TGTGCCAGTAGTACCCGGACAGAGAGCTATGGCTACACCTTC. Residues: CASSTRTESYGYTF.